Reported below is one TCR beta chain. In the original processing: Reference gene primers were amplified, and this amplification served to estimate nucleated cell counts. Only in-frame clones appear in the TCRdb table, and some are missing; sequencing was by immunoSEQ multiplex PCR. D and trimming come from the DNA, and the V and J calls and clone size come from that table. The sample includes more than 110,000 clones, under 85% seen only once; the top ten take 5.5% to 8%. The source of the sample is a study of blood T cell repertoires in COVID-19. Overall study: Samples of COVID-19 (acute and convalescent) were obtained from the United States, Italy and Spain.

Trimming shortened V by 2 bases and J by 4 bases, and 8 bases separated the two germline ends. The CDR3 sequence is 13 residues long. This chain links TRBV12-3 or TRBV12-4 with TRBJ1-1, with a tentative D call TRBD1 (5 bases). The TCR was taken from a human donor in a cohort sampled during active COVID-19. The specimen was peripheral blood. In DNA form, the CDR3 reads TGTGCCAGCAGTTTAACAGGACCCACTGAAGCTTTCTTT. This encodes CASSLTGPTEAFF.